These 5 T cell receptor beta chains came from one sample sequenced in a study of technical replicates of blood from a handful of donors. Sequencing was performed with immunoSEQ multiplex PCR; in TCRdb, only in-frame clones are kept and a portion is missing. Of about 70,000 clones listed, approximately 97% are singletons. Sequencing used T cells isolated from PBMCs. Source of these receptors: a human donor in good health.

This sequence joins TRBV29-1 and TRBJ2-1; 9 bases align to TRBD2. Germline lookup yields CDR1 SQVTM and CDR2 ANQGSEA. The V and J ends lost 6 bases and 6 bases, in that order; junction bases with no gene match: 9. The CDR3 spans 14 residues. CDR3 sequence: CSVAGTSTFNEQFF. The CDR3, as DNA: TGCAGCGTGGCCGGGACTAGCACCTTCAATGAGCAGTTCTTC.

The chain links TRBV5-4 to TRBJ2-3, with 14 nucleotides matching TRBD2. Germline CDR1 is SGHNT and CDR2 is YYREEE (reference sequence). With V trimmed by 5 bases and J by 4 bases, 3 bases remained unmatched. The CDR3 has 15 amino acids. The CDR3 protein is CASRGTSGGADTQYF. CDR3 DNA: TGTGCCAGCAGGGGGACTAGCGGGGGAGCAGATACGCAGTATTTT.

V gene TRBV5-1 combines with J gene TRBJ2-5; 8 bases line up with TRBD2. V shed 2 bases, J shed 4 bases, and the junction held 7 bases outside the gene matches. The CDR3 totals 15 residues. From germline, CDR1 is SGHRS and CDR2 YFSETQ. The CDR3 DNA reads TGCGCCAGCAGCTTCCCCACTAGCGGACCAGAGACCCAGTACTTC. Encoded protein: CASSFPTSGPETQYF.

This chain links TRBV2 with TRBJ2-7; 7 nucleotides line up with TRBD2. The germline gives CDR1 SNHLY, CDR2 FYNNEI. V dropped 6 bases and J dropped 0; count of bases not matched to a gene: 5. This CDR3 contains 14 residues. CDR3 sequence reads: CASSLRDYSYEQYF. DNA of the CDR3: TGTGCCAGCAGCCTCCGGGACTACTCCTACGAGCAGTACTTC. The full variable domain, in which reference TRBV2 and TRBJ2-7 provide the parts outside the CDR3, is EPEVTQTPSHQVTQMGQEVILRCVPISNHLYFYWYRQILGQKVEFLVSFYNNEISEKSEIFDDQFSVERPDGSNFTLKIRSTKLEDSAMYFCASSLRDYSYEQYFGPGTRLTVT.

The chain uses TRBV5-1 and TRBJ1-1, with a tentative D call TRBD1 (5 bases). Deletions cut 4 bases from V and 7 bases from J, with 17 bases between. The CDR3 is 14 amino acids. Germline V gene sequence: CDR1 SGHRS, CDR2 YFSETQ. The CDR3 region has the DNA TGCGCCAGCAGCCCGCTCGGAGGGGATGATGAAGCTTTCTTT. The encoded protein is CASSPLGGDDEAFF.